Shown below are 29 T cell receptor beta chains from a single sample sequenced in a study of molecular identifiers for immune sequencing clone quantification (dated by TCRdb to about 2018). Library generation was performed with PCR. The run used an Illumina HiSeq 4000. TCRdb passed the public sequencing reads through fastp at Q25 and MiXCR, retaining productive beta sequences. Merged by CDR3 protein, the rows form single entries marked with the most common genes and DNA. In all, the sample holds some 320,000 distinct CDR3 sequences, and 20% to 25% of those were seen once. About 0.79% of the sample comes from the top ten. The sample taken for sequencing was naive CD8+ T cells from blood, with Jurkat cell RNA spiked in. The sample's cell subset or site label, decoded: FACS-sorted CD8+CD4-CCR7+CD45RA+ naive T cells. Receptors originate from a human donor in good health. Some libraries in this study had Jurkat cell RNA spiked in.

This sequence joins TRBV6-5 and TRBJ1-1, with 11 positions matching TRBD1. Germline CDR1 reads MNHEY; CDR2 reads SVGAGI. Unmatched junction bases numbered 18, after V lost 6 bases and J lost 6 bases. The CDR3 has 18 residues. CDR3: CASRQKKDIGQGAAEAFF. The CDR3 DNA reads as TGTGCCAGCAGACAAAAAAAGGATATTGGACAGGGGGCGGCTGAAGCTTTCTTT.

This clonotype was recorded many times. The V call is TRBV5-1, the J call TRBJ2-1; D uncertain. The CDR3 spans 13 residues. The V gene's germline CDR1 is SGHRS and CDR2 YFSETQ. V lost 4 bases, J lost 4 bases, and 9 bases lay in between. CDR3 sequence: CASSDRPYNEQFF. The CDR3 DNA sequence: TGCGCCAGCAGCGATCGGCCTTACAATGAGCAGTTCTTC.

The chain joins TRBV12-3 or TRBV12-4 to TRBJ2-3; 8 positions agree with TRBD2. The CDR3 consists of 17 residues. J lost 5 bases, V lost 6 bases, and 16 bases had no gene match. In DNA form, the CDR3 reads TGTGCCAGCAGCGCCTCCCCCGGGACTAGTGCGGGAGATACGCAGTATTTT. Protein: CASSASPGTSAGDTQYF.

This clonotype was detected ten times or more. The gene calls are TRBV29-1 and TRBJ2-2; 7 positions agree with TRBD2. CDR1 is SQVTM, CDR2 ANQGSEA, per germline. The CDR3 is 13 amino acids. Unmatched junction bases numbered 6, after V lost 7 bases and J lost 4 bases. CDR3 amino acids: CSASPGGTGELFF. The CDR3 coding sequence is TGCAGCGCCTCACCGGGAGGCACCGGGGAGCTGTTTTTT.

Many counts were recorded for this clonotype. CDR3 residues: CASSITEATNEKLFF. As DNA, the CDR3 is TGTGCCAGCAGCATTACCGAGGCTACTAATGAAAAACTGTTTTTT. The chain recombines TRBV5-4 with TRBJ1-4; no clear D. V lost 4 bases and J 2 bases, leaving 12 bases between the germline ends. Germline loops: CDR1 SGHNT, CDR2 YYREEE (reference sequence). The CDR3 has 15 residues.

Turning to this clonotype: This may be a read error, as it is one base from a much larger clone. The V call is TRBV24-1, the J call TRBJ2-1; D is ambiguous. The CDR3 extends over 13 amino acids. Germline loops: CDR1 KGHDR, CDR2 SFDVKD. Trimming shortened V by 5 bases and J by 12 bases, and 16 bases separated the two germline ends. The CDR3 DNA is TGTGCCACCAGTGTTACACACCCTTTCGGGCAGTTCTTC. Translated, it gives CATSVTHPFGQFF.

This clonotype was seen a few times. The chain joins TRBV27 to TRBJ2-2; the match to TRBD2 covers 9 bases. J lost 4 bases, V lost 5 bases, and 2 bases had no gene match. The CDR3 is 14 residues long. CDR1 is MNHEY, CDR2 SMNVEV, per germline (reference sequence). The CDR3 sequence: CASSLGLATGELFF. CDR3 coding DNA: TGTGCCAGCAGTCTGGGACTAGCCACCGGGGAGCTGTTTTTT.

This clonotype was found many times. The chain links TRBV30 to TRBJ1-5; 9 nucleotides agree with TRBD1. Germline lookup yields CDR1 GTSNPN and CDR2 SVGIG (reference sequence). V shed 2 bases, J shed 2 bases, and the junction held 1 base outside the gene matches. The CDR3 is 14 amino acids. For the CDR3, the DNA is TGTGCCTGGAGTCGGACAGGGGGCAATCAGCCCCAGCATTTT. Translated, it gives CAWSRTGGNQPQHF.

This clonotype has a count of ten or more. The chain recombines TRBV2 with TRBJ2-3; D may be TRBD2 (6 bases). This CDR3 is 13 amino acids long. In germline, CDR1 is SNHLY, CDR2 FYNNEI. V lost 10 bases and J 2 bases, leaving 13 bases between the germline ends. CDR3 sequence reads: CATPGTVTDTQYF. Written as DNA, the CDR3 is TGTGCCACGCCTGGGACTGTCACAGATACGCAGTATTTT.

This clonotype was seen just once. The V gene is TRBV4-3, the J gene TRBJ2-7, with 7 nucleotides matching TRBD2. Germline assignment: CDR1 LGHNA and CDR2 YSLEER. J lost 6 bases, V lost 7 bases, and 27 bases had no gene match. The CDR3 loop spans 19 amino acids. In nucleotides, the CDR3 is TGCGCCAGCACCGAAAAACCATGGGGGGACCGGGAGGTATTTTGCGAGCAGTACTTC. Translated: CASTEKPWGDREVFCEQYF.

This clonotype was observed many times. For the CDR3, the DNA is TGTGCCAGTAGTATCCCGTACCTGGATACGCAGTATTTT. Amino acids: CASSIPYLDTQYF. The chain is built from TRBV19 and TRBJ2-3, with D unresolved. There are 13 residues in the CDR3. The ends were cut back, 3 bases at V and 6 bases at J, with 10 bases in the middle. Germline CDR1 and CDR2: LNHDA and SQIVND (reference sequence).

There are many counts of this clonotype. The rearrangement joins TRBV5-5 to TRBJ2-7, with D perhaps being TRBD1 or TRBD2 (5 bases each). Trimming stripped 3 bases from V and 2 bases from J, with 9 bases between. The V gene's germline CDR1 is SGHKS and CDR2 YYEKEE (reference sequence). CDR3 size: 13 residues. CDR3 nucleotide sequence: TGTGCCAGCAGCTGGGGGATAGCCTACGAGCAGTACTTC. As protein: CASSWGIAYEQYF.

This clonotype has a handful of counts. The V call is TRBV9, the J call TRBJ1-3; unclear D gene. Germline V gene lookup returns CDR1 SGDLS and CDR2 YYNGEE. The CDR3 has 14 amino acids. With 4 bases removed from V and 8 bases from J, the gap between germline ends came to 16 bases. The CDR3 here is CASSSGYFEDTIYF. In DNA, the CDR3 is TGTGCCAGCAGCTCCGGATACTTCGAGGACACCATATATTTT.

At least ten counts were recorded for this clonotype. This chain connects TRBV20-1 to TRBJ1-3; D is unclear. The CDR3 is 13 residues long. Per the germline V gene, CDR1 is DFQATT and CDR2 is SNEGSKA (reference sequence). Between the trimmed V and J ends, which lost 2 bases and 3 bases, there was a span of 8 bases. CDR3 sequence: CSARIGSGNTIYF. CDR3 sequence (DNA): TGCAGTGCTAGAATTGGGAGTGGAAACACCATATATTTT.

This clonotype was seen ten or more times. The chain's CDR3 is CSVEGSGSPYNEQFF. CDR3 DNA sequence: TGCAGCGTTGAAGGTAGCGGGAGCCCCTACAATGAGCAGTTCTTC. This sequence joins TRBV29-1 and TRBJ2-1; 9 bases are shared with TRBD2. Trimming cost V 1 base and J 2 bases; bases outside gene matches: 3. This CDR3 is 15 amino acids long. Germline V gene lookup returns CDR1 SQVTM and CDR2 ANQGSEA.

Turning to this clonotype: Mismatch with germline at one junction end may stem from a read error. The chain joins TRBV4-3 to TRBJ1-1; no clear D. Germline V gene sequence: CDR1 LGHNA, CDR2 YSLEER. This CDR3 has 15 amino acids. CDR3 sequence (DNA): TGCGCCAGCAGCCCCCCAGGTTTGGGAGCCACTGAAGCTCTCTTT. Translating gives CASSPPGLGATEALF.

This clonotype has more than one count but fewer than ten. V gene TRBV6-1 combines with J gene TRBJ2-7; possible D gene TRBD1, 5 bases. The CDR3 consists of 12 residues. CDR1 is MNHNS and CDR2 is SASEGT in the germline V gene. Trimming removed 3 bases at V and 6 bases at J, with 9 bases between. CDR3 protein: CASSDWGCEQYF. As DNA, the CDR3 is TGTGCCAGCAGTGACTGGGGCTGCGAGCAGTACTTC.

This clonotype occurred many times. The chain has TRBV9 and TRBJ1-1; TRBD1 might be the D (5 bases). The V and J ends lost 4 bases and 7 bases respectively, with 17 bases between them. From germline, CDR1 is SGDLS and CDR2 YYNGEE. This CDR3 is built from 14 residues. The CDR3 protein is CASSPGRGEDEAFF. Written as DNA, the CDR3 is TGTGCCAGCAGCCCCGGTAGGGGTGAGGATGAAGCTTTCTTT.

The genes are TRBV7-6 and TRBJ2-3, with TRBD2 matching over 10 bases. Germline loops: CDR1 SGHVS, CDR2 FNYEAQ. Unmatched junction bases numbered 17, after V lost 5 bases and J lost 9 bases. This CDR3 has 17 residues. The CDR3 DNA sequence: TGTGCCAGCAGCCCCTGGGGTAGCGGGGGGCCCCTCCACACGCAGTATTTT. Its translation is CASSPWGSGGPLHTQYF.

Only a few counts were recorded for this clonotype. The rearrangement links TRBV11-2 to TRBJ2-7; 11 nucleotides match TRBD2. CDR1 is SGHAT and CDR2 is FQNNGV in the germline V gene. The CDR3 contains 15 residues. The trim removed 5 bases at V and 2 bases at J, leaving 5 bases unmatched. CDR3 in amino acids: CASSPRTSGPYEQYF. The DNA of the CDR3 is TGTGCCAGCAGCCCACGGACTAGCGGGCCCTACGAGCAGTACTTC.

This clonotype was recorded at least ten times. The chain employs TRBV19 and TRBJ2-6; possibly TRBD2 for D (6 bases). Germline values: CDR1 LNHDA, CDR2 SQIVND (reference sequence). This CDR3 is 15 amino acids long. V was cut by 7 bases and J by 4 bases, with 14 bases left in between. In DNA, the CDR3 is TGTGCCAGTACCTGGGGACTGGCAGGGGCCAACGTCCTGACTTTC. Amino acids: CASTWGLAGANVLTF.

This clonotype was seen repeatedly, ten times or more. CDR3 sequence reads: CASSLSTLAGLYTDTQYF. CDR3 sequence (DNA): TGTGCCAGCAGTTTATCGACCCTAGCGGGCTTGTATACAGATACGCAGTATTTT. This chain connects TRBV28 to TRBJ2-3; 8 bases map to TRBD2. With 1 base clipped from V and 3 bases from J, the junction kept 12 bases outside the gene matches. Germline V gene sequence: CDR1 MDHEN, CDR2 SYDVKM. The CDR3 extends over 18 amino acids.

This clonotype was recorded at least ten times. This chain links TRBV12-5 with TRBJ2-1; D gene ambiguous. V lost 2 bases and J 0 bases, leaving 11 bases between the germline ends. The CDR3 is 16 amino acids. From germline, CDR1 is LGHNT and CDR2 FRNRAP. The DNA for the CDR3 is TGTGCTAGTGGTTTGATCGGTCCGAGCTCCTACAATGAGCAGTTCTTC. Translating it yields CASGLIGPSSYNEQFF.

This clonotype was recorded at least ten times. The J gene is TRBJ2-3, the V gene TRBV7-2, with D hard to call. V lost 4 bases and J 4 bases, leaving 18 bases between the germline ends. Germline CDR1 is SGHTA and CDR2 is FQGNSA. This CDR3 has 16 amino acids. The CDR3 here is CASSSDGRLNADTQYF. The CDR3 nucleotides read TGTGCCAGCAGCTCCGATGGAAGGTTAAACGCAGATACGCAGTATTTT.

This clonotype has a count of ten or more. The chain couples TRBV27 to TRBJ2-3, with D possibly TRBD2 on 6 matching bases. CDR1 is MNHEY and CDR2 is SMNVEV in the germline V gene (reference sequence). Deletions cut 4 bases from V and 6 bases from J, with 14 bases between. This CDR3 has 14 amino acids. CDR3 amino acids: CASSSRLGLDTQYF. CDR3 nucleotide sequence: TGTGCCAGCAGTTCACGACTAGGTCTTGATACGCAGTATTTT.

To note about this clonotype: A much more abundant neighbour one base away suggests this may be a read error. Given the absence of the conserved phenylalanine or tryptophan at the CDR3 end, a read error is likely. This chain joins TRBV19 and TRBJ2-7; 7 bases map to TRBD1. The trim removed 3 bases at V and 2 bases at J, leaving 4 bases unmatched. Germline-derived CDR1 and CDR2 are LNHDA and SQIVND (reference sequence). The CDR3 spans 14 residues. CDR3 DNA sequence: TGTGCCAGTAGTATCTTCCAGGGGGCCTACGAGCAGTACTCC. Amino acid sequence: CASSIFQGAYEQYS.

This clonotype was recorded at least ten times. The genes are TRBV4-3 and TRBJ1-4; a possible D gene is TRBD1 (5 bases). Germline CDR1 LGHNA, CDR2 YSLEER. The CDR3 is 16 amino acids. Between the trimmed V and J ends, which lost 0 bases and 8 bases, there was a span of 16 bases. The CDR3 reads CASSQDWGDWGEKLFF. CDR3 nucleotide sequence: TGCGCCAGCAGCCAAGATTGGGGGGACTGGGGGGAAAAACTGTTTTTT.

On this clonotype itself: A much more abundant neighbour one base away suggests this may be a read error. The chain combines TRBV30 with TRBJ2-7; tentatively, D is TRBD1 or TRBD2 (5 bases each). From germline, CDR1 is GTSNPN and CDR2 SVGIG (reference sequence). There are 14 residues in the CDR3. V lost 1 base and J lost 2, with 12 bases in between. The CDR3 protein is CAWSDRGNPYEQYF. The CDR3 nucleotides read TGTGCCTGGAGTGACCGGGGCAATCCCTACGAGCAGTACTTC.

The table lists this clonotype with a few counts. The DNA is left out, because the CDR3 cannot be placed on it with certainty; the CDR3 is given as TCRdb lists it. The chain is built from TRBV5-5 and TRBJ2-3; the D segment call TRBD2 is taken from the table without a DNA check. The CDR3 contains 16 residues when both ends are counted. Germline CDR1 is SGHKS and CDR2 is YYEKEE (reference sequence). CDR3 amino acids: CASSFWRGLGTDTQYF.